Below, 17 T cell receptor beta chains from the same sample are listed, as sequenced in a study of shared clonotypes between healthy human individuals. Clones were read by immunoSEQ multiplex PCR, and TCRdb kept only the in-frame ones, dropping some. The sample holds around 700,000 clones; more than 70% are singletons and the top ten take 1.5% to 2%. Sequenced material: memory CD4+ T cells sorted from blood. As to subset: CD45RA-negative fraction. These receptors were collected from a woman aged 25 to 39 in good health.

The J gene is TRBJ1-1, the V gene TRBV28; D perhaps matches TRBD1 (5 bases). V was shortened by 6 bases and J by 3 bases, with 8 bases between the two germline ends. The CDR3 consists of 12 residues. Germline V gives CDR1 MDHEN, CDR2 SYDVKM. The CDR3 spells CASRGPHTEAFF. In DNA form, the CDR3 reads TGTGCCAGCAGGGGGCCGCACACTGAAGCTTTCTTT.

This clone was observed a handful of times. The gene calls are TRBV5-1 and TRBJ2-5; 8 nucleotides align to TRBD1. The CDR3 covers 16 residues. Germline CDR1 and CDR2: SGHRS and YFSETQ. V lost 2 bases to trimming and J lost 1 base; unmatched junction nucleotides: 7. CDR3 bases: TGCGCCAGCAGCTTACCCCGAGGACAGGGCCAAGAGACCCAGTACTTC. This gives the protein CASSLPRGQGQETQYF.

The chain links TRBV2 to TRBJ2-5; D call uncertain. The CDR3 sequence is 11 residues long. Germline V gene sequence: CDR1 SNHLY, CDR2 FYNNEI. V lost 6 bases to trimming and J lost 6 bases, with 8 bases between them. The CDR3 here is CASRPDQTQYF. The CDR3 DNA reads TGTGCCAGCAGGCCCGACCAGACCCAGTACTTC.

This CDR3 reads CASSIAGVYTGELFF. CDR3 nucleotide sequence: TGTGCCAGTAGTATTGCCGGTGTGTACACCGGGGAGCTGTTTTTT. This rearrangement joins TRBV19 to TRBJ2-2; D gene unclear. CDR3 length: 15 amino acids. The V gene's germline CDR1 is LNHDA and CDR2 SQIVND (reference sequence). The germline V and J ends were trimmed by 3 bases and 3 bases, with 11 bases remaining between them.

This clone was observed once. V and J are TRBV6-5 and TRBJ1-2, with D unresolved. Trimming took off 2 bases at V and 7 bases at J, with 11 bases between the two ends. CDR3 length: 13 residues. Germline V gene data show CDR1 as MNHEY and CDR2 as SVGAGI. The CDR3 spells CASSYLGFSGYTF. CDR3 DNA: TGTGCCAGCAGTTACCTCGGGTTCTCTGGCTACACCTTC.

V gene TRBV28 combines with J gene TRBJ2-7; 8 bases align to TRBD2. The CDR3 covers 16 residues. V gave up 3 bases and J gave up 2 bases; unmatched junction bases: 9. CDR1 MDHEN and CDR2 SYDVKM come from the germline V gene. The CDR3 coding sequence is TGTGCCAGCAGTTTTCCACTGGCGGGGGGAGCCTACGAGCAGTACTTC. Translating gives CASSFPLAGGAYEQYF.

Notes on this clone: The same CDR3 can be traced to other DNA sequences in this sample. The gene calls are TRBV4-1 and TRBJ2-7; 8 nucleotides match TRBD1. The CDR3 runs 15 residues. The J segment lost 3 bases and the V segment lost 2 bases, leaving 6 bases of the junction unmatched. CDR1 and CDR2 (germline): MGHRA, YSYEKL. CDR3 sequence: CASSQLGGQGYEQYF. For the CDR3, the DNA is TGCGCCAGCAGCCAACTAGGAGGACAGGGCTACGAGCAGTACTTC.

This clone was observed a handful of times. CDR3 in DNA: TGCGCCAGCAGTGAGGGACAGGGGTACACTGAAGCTTTCTTT. Translating gives CASSEGQGYTEAFF. The chain links TRBV10-1 to TRBJ1-1; TRBD1 agrees at 9 bases. From germline, CDR1 is WNHNN and CDR2 SYGVQD (reference sequence). V shed 2 bases and J 3 bases; nucleotides not matched to a gene: 1. There are 14 residues in the CDR3.

The chain is built from TRBV28 and TRBJ2-1, with TRBD1 matching 8 bases. The CDR3 length is 16 residues. Germline V gene data show CDR1 as MDHEN and CDR2 as SYDVKM. The ends lost 5 bases at V and 7 bases at J; junction bases unmatched: 13. The CDR3 coding sequence is TGTGCCAGCAGTCCAAGACTCCAGGGGGCGCGTAATGAGCAGTTCTTC. This codes for CASSPRLQGARNEQFF.

This clone was counted at least ten times. The chain recombines TRBV11-2 with TRBJ1-4; D is uncertain. The germline gives CDR1 SGHAT, CDR2 FQNNGV. V was shortened by 2 bases and J by 6 bases, with 13 bases between the two germline ends. This CDR3 spans 15 amino acids. In DNA form, the CDR3 reads TGTGCCAGCAGCTTATATCGGGGTATTGATGAAAAACTGTTTTTT. Its translation: CASSLYRGIDEKLFF.

This clone showed up just once. This chain connects TRBV19 to TRBJ2-2; 9 positions match TRBD1. CDR3 length equals 13 residues. Germline values: CDR1 LNHDA, CDR2 SQIVND (reference sequence). V shed 3 bases, J shed 7 bases, and the junction held 0 bases outside the gene matches. CDR3 sequence reads: CASSMTGGGELFF. CDR3 nucleotides: TGTGCCAGTAGTATGACAGGGGGCGGGGAGCTGTTTTTT.

This rearrangement joins TRBV28 to TRBJ2-1; possible D gene TRBD1, 6 bases. Per germline, CDR1 MDHEN and CDR2 SYDVKM. The CDR3 runs to 17 residues. The V end lost 5 bases, the J end lost 0 bases, and 17 bases lay between the germline ends. CDR3: CASSLRTDALSYNEQFF. DNA of the CDR3: TGTGCCAGCAGTCTACGGACAGACGCTCTCTCCTACAATGAGCAGTTCTTC. Together with reference TRBV28 and TRBJ2-1, the CDR3 gives the full variable domain: DVKVTQSSRYLVKRTGEKVFLECVQDMDHENMFWYRQDPGLGLRLIYFSYDVKMKEKGDIPEGYSVSREKKERFSLILESASTNQTSMYLCASSLRTDALSYNEQFFGPGTRLTVL.

V usage is TRBV9 and J usage is TRBJ2-1; TRBD2 matches 10 bases. Unmatched junction bases numbered 5, after V lost 1 base and J lost 7 bases. This CDR3 has 15 residues. In germline, CDR1 is SGDLS, CDR2 YYNGEE. This CDR3 reads CASSVYLAGANEQFF. Written as DNA, the CDR3 is TGTGCCAGCAGCGTATACCTAGCGGGAGCTAATGAGCAGTTCTTC.

The chain recombines TRBV5-4 with TRBJ2-2, with 10 nucleotides matching TRBD2. This CDR3 comprises 14 residues. V dropped 4 bases and J dropped 6; count of bases not matched to a gene: 3. The germline V gene has CDR1 SGHNT and CDR2 YYREEE (reference sequence). The CDR3, as DNA: TGTGCCAGCAGCGGGGGGACTAGCGCCGGGGAGCTGTTTTTT. Translation: CASSGGTSAGELFF.

J is TRBJ2-3 and V is TRBV29-1; D unresolved. The CDR3 is 14 amino acids. The germline V and J ends were trimmed by 3 bases and 1 base, with 11 bases remaining between them. Germline loops: CDR1 SQVTM, CDR2 ANQGSEA. This chain's CDR3 is CSVDPIRGTDTQYF. CDR3 nucleotides: TGCAGCGTTGATCCCATTCGGGGCACAGATACGCAGTATTTT.

This chain links TRBV10-3 with TRBJ2-7; unclear D gene. The CDR3 is 14 amino acids. Germline values: CDR1 ENHRY, CDR2 SYGVKD. The germline V and J ends were trimmed by 0 bases and 0 bases, with 6 bases remaining between them. The CDR3 bases are TGTGCCATCAGTGAGTCGTTTATCTCCTACGAGCAGTACTTC. Protein product: CAISESFISYEQYF.

This clone was found a few times. CDR3 loop: CASSSLAGANEQYF. In DNA, the CDR3 is TGTGCCAGCAGTTCACTAGCGGGAGCGAACGAGCAGTACTTC. The chain couples TRBV28 to TRBJ2-7; 11 bases align to TRBD2. Germline values: CDR1 MDHEN, CDR2 SYDVKM. V lost 4 bases, J lost 5 bases, and 4 bases stayed unmatched. The CDR3 is made up of 14 amino acids.